Following are 4 T cell receptor beta chains from one sample sequenced in a study of cytomegalovirus exposure and HLA in healthy donors. It was with 60 Vbeta and 13 Jbeta primers that the PCR ran. Some clones are missing from TCRdb's copy, which holds only in-frame ones; the method was immunoSEQ multiplex PCR. The repertoire holds about 87,000 clones, with around 70% as singletons. Sequencing used PBMCs. The receptors come from a man younger than 40 in good health and CMV-seropositive.

This clone was counted ten times or more. This chain links TRBV6-4 with TRBJ2-3; 9 bases line up with TRBD1. Germline lookup yields CDR1 MRHNA and CDR2 SNTAGT. CDR3 length equals 14 residues. V dropped 4 bases and J dropped 1; count of bases not matched to a gene: 0. The CDR3 DNA is TGTGCCAGCAGTGGGACAGGGGGCACAGATACGCAGTATTTT. Amino acids: CASSGTGGTDTQYF.

The chain couples TRBV5-5 to TRBJ2-5; D is unclear. Trimming took off 1 base at V and 2 bases at J, with 6 bases between the two ends. Germline-derived CDR1 and CDR2 are SGHKS and YYEKEE (reference sequence). The CDR3 totals 13 residues. As DNA, the CDR3 is TGTGCCAGCAGCTTGTCAGTTCAAGAGACCCAGTACTTC. The encoded protein is CASSLSVQETQYF.

The chain uses TRBV9 and TRBJ2-5; tentative D call: TRBD2 (6 bases). V was clipped by 3 bases and J by 7 bases, with 13 bases between them. The CDR3 contains 13 residues. Germline V gives CDR1 SGDLS, CDR2 YYNGEE. The CDR3 sequence is CASSASGEGTQYF. CDR3 nucleotide sequence: TGTGCCAGCAGCGCCTCGGGGGAAGGGACCCAGTACTTC.

This chain joins TRBV5-6 and TRBJ2-6; unclear D gene. Trimming pared 0 bases from V and 0 bases from J, leaving 10 bases between. The CDR3 runs to 17 residues. Looked up from germline, CDR1 is SGHDT and CDR2 is YYEEEE. CDR3 sequence reads: CASSLDRISSGANVLTF. For the CDR3, the DNA is TGTGCCAGCAGCTTGGACAGAATTTCCTCTGGGGCCAACGTCCTGACTTTC. Looking up the rest from reference TRBV5-6 and TRBJ2-6 gives the full variable domain: DAGVTQSPTHLIKTRGQQVTLRCSPKSGHDTVSWYQQALGQGPQFIFQYYEEEERQRGNFPDRFSGHQFPNYSSELNVNALLLGDSALYLCASSLDRISSGANVLTFGAGSRLTVL.